This T cell receptor (beta chain) was captured in a study of technical replicates of blood from several donors. The CDR3 has 14 residues. Trimming took off 1 base at V and 4 bases at J, with 10 bases between the two ends. In germline, CDR1 is SGHTA, CDR2 FQGNSA. Sequenced by immunoSEQ multiplex PCR; TCRdb stores in-frame clones only, minus some. The sample includes 55,000 to 75,000 clones, around 93% of them seen just once. Material for sequencing was PBMCs. This clonotype originated in a human donor in good health. Some clones in this sample may be carry-over from other donors' samples. This chain joins TRBV7-2 and TRBJ1-1; D perhaps matches TRBD1 (5 bases). The DNA of the CDR3 is TGTGCCAGCAGCTTAGTCCACAGGTCCACTGAAGCTTTCTTT. Translating it yields CASSLVHRSTEAFF.